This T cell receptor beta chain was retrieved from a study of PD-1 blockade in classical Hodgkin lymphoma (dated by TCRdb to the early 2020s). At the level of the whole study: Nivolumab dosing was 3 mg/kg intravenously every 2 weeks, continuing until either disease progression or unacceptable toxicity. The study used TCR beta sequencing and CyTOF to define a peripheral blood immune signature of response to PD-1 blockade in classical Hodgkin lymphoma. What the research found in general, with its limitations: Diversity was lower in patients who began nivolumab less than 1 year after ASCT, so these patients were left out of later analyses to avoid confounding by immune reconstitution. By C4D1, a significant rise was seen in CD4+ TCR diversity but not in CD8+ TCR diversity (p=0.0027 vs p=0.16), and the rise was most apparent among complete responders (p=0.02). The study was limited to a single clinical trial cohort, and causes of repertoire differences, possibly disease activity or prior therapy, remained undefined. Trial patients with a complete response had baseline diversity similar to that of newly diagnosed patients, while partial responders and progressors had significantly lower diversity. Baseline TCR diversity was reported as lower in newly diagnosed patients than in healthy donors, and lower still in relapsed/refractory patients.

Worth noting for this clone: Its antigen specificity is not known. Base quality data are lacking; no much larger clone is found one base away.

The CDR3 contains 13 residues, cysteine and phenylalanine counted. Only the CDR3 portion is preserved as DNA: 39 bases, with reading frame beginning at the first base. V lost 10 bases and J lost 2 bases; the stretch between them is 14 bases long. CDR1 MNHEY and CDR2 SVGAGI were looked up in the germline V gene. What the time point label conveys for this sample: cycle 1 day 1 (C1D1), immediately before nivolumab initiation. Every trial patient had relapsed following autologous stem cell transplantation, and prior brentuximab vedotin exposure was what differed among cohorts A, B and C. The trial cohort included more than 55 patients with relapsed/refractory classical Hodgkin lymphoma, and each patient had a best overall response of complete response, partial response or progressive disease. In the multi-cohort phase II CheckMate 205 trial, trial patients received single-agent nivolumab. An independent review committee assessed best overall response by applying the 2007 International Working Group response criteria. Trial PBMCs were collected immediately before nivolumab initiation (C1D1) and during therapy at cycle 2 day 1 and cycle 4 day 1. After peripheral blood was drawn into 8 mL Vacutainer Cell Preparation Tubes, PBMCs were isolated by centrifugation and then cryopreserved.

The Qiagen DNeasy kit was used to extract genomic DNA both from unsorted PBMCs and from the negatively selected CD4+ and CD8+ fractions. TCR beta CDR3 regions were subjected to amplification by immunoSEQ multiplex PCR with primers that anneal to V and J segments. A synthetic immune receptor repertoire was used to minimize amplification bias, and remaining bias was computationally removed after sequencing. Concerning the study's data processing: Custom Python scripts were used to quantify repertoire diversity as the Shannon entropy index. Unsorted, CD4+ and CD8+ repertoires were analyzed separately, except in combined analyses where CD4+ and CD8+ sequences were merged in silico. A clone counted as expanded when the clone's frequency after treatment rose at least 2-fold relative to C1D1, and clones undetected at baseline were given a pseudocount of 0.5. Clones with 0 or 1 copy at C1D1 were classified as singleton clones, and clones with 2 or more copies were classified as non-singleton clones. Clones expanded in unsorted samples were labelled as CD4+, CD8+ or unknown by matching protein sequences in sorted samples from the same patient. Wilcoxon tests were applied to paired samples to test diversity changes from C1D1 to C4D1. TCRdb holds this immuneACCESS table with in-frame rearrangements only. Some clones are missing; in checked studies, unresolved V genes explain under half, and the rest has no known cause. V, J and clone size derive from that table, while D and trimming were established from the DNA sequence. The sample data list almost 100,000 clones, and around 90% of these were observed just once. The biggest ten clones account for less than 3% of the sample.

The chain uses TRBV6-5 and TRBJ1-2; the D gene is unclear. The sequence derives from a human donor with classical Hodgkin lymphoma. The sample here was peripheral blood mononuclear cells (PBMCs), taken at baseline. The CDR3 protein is CATQSTENYGYTF. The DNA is TGTGCCACCCAAAGCACGGAGAACTATGGCTACACCTTC.